This T cell receptor beta chain is from a study of CD8 T cells in Susac syndrome. The patients serving as multiple sclerosis controls were treatment-naive. They had stable or active relapsing-remitting disease and fulfilled revised McDonald criteria. The RNA input was roughly 0.45 to 1 ug, and it was reverse transcribed with random hexamers. TCRdb re-derived calls from the immunoSEQ multiplex PCR reads in MiXCR, one entry per CDR3 protein. Among around 130,000 distinct CDR3 sequences, 91% were seen once, and the ten largest hold about 0.23%. This CDR3 has 15 amino acids. The ends were cut back, 6 bases at V and 4 bases at J, with 16 bases in the middle. The germline CDR1 and CDR2 sequences are MGHRA and YSYEKL.

V gene TRBV4-1 combines with J gene TRBJ1-5, with no clear D. Material for sequencing was CD8+ T cells from PBMCs. The TCR comes from a human donor with multiple sclerosis. The CDR3 loop reads CASSPSDGPNQPQHF. CDR3 coding DNA: TGCGCCAGCAGTCCTTCGGACGGACCAAATCAGCCCCAGCATTTT.